The 26 T cell receptor beta chains reported below all come from one sample, sequenced in a study of T cell responses to AZD1222 COVID-19 vaccine (dated by TCRdb to the early 2020s). The time point label corresponds to: about 28 days (+/-7) after the second vaccine dose. The protocol used for the library was the immunoSEQ multiplex PCR assay. As stored in TCRdb, this immuneACCESS dataset retains in-frame rearrangements with V and J assigned. A fraction of the clones does not appear; measured against another copy, unresolved V genes explain less than half of the discrepancy, and the remainder lacks a known reason. This sample holds roughly 150,000 clones; roughly 87% were observed only once. The ten largest clones take up approximately 6.3% of the sample. This specimen consisted of peripheral blood, obtained 28 days after the second AZD1222 dose. These receptor sequences come from an adult who received the AZD1222 COVID-19 vaccine.

The V call is TRBV5-4, the J call TRBJ1-2; no clear D. The germline V and J ends were trimmed by 0 bases and 8 bases, with 8 bases remaining between them. The CDR3 is 12 residues long. CDR1 is SGHNT, CDR2 YYREEE, per germline (reference sequence). CDR3 bases: TGTGCCAGCAGCTTGGTGGTAGGAGGCTACACCTTC. Translation: CASSLVVGGYTF.

The chain uses TRBV28 and TRBJ1-4; 7 bases are shared with TRBD1. V gave up 7 bases and J gave up 4 bases; unmatched junction bases: 9. This CDR3 spans 15 amino acids. Per the germline V gene, CDR1 is MDHEN and CDR2 is SYDVKM. The CDR3 region is CASTEGGEGNEKLFF. The CDR3 region has the DNA TGTGCCAGCACTGAAGGGGGCGAAGGTAATGAAAAACTGTTTTTT.

The chain uses TRBV21-1 and TRBJ2-7. TRBV21-1 represents a pseudogene. This CDR3 comprises 20 residues. For the CDR3, the DNA is TGTGCCAGCAGTGTCGGGGATTTGGGGGTAAAGATAACAGGACGCTACGAGCAGTACTTC. Amino acids: CASSVGDLGVKITGRYEQYF.

The V gene is TRBV6-1, the J gene TRBJ1-4; no clear D gene. The CDR3 loop spans 15 amino acids. Germline loops: CDR1 MNHNS, CDR2 SASEGT. Trimming removed 2 bases at V and 7 bases at J, with 14 bases between. DNA of the CDR3: TGTGCCAGCAGTGAAAGTCCCCAGTGGGGTGAAAAACTGTTTTTT. Its translation is CASSESPQWGEKLFF.

This clone was observed once. This chain joins TRBV27 and TRBJ2-7, with D unclear. Germline V gene lookup returns CDR1 MNHEY and CDR2 SMNVEV (reference sequence). There are 15 residues in the CDR3. The V end lost 5 bases, the J end lost 0 bases, and 14 bases lay between the germline ends. The CDR3 sequence: CASSPLGRSSYEQYF. The CDR3 nucleotides read TGTGCCAGCAGTCCCTTGGGCAGAAGCTCCTACGAGCAGTACTTC.

The CDR3 region has the DNA TGTGCCTGGAGTGTACGACTCCAAGAGACCCAGTACTTC. Encoded protein: CAWSVRLQETQYF. V usage is TRBV30 and J usage is TRBJ2-5; D not resolved. Per germline, CDR1 GTSNPN and CDR2 SVGIG (reference sequence). V was shortened by 0 bases and J by 1 base, with 6 bases between the two germline ends. The CDR3 extends over 13 amino acids. Variable domain in full (rest from reference TRBV30 and TRBJ2-5): SQTIHQWPATLVQPVGSPLSLECTVEGTSNPNLYWYRQAAGRGLQLLFYSVGIGQISSEVPQNLSASRPQDRQFILSSKKLLLSDSGFYLCAWSVRLQETQYFGPGTRLLVL.

The chain couples TRBV6-5 to TRBJ1-4, with 8 bases that match TRBD1. This CDR3 spans 15 amino acids. The trim removed 6 bases at V and 7 bases at J, leaving 10 bases unmatched. The germline V gene encodes CDR1 MNHEY and CDR2 SVGAGI. The CDR3 protein is CASRIDRGSGEKLFF. CDR3 in DNA: TGTGCCAGCAGAATCGACAGGGGAAGCGGTGAAAAACTGTTTTTT.

This clone was found a few times. V usage is TRBV4-3 and J usage is TRBJ2-1; D is unresolved. Looked up from germline, CDR1 is LGHNA and CDR2 is YSLEER. The CDR3 is 15 residues long. Trimming removed 1 base from V and 0 bases from J, with 7 bases in between. CDR3 in amino acids: CASSQAPDSYNEQFF. CDR3 coding DNA: TGCGCCAGCAGCCAAGCACCAGACTCCTACAATGAGCAGTTCTTC.

The chain recombines TRBV3-1 (or the pseudogene TRBV3-2) with TRBJ1-5; TRBD1 matches 8 bases. Germline CDR1 is LGHDT and CDR2 is YNNKEL (reference sequence). Trimming removed 4 bases from V and 3 bases from J; junction bases left unmatched: 5. This CDR3 region has 15 residues. The CDR3: CASSPWTGNNQPQHF. Written as DNA, the CDR3 is TGTGCCAGCAGCCCGTGGACAGGGAACAATCAGCCCCAGCATTTT.

The chain links TRBV7-9 to TRBJ1-6; D not resolved. Per the germline V gene, CDR1 is SEHNR and CDR2 is FQNEAQ (reference sequence). This CDR3 spans 13 amino acids. V lost 3 bases and J lost 15, with 15 bases in between. The CDR3 loop reads CASSLGLGSHLHF. The DNA of the CDR3 is TGTGCCAGCAGCTTGGGGTTGGGCTCCCACCTCCACTTT.

CDR3 region: CASSAQGRGEKLFF. CDR3 coding DNA: TGCGCCAGCAGCGCCCAGGGGAGAGGTGAAAAACTGTTTTTT. V gene TRBV5-1 combines with J gene TRBJ1-4, with D possibly matching TRBD1 (6 bases). V shed 4 bases and J shed 7 bases, with 14 bases lying between them. Germline CDR1 reads SGHRS; CDR2 reads YFSETQ. The CDR3 runs 14 residues.

The chain couples TRBV19 to TRBJ1-2, with D hard to call. V was trimmed by 3 bases and J by 4 bases, leaving 9 bases between them. CDR3 length: 13 amino acids. CDR1 LNHDA and CDR2 SQIVND come from the germline V gene (reference sequence). DNA of the CDR3: TGTGCCAGTAGTATCGCTGGAGGCTATGGCTACACCTTC. Protein sequence: CASSIAGGYGYTF.

The gene calls are TRBV7-2 and TRBJ2-3; D perhaps matches TRBD1 (6 bases). Per the germline V gene, CDR1 is SGHTA and CDR2 is FQGNSA. This CDR3 contains 16 residues. Trimming cost V 2 bases and J 7 bases, with 19 bases left between them. As DNA, the CDR3 is TGTGCCAGCAGCTTATCGGTGACAGGTGTCACGCATACGCAGTATTTT. This encodes CASSLSVTGVTHTQYF.

This chain links TRBV6-1 with TRBJ1-2; D is undetermined. V was pared by 1 base and J by 0 bases, with 12 bases between. The germline gives CDR1 MNHNS, CDR2 SASEGT. CDR3 length: 16 amino acids. In nucleotides, the CDR3 is TGTGCCAGCAGTGAAGGACCGACGTTAGCTAACTATGGCTACACCTTC. Protein: CASSEGPTLANYGYTF.

The chain employs TRBV4-1 and TRBJ2-1, with 9 nucleotides matching TRBD2. Germline assignment: CDR1 MGHRA and CDR2 YSYEKL. There are 15 residues in the CDR3. The trim removed 6 bases at V and 5 bases at J, leaving 8 bases unmatched. CDR3 sequence: CASRRAGGPDNEQFF. CDR3 bases: TGCGCCAGCAGGAGAGCGGGGGGCCCGGACAATGAGCAGTTCTTC.

This clone was detected a few times. The V call is TRBV5-1, the J call TRBJ2-5; 9 bases line up with TRBD2. Germline CDR1 reads SGHRS; CDR2 reads YFSETQ. V gave up 4 bases and J gave up 5 bases; unmatched junction bases: 9. The CDR3 is 15 residues long. For the CDR3, the DNA is TGCGCCAGCAGCCCACCTAGCGGGAACGGTGAGACCCAGTACTTC. Translating gives CASSPPSGNGETQYF.

This chain uses TRBV9 with TRBJ2-6; D gene unclear. Germline CDR1 SGDLS, CDR2 YYNGEE. This CDR3 comprises 14 residues. V lost 4 bases, J lost 0 bases, and 5 bases lay in between. CDR3 nucleotides: TGTGCCAGCAGCCCCGCCTCTGGGGCCAACGTCCTGACTTTC. Protein: CASSPASGANVLTF.

The gene calls are TRBV6-5 and TRBJ2-3, with 7 bases identical to TRBD1. J was trimmed by 1 base and V by 10 bases; bases with no gene match: 5. This CDR3 comprises 13 residues. Looked up from germline, CDR1 is MNHEY and CDR2 is SVGAGI. The CDR3 region is CATRDRGTDTQYF. CDR3 bases: TGTGCCACCCGGGACAGAGGCACAGATACGCAGTATTTT.

The CDR3 protein is CASSLIRGEQYF. CDR3 nucleotides: TGTGCCAGCAGTTTAATAAGGGGGGAGCAGTACTTC. The chain is built from TRBV12-3 or TRBV12-4 and TRBJ2-7; maybe TRBD1 (6 bases). The V gene lost 2 bases and the J gene lost 7 bases, with 9 bases spanning the gap. This CDR3 is 12 amino acids long.

The V and J genes are TRBV14 and TRBJ2-5; D is undetermined. Looked up from germline, CDR1 is SGHDN and CDR2 is FVKESK. The length of the CDR3 is 12 residues. V was shortened by 4 bases and J by 5 bases, with 8 bases between the two germline ends. The CDR3 protein is CASSPLGETQYF. CDR3 coding DNA: TGTGCCAGCAGCCCTCTGGGGGAGACCCAGTACTTC.

This chain connects TRBV11-3 to TRBJ2-2; D could derive from TRBD1 or TRBD2 (6 bases each). The CDR3 has 15 amino acids. Between the trimmed V and J ends, which lost 6 bases and 1 base, there was a span of 12 bases. Germline loops: CDR1 SGHNT, CDR2 YENEEA. CDR3 protein: CASRPGGGNTGELFF. Written as DNA, the CDR3 is TGTGCCAGCAGACCTGGAGGGGGGAACACCGGGGAGCTGTTTTTT.

This chain uses TRBV18 with TRBJ1-3; TRBD1 matches 7 bases. The germline V gene has CDR1 KGHSH and CDR2 LQKENI. V lost 2 bases and J lost 0; bases outside the gene matches: 4. The CDR3 has 16 amino acids. The CDR3 DNA is TGTGCCAGCTCACCATGGGACAGCCTCTCTGGAAACACCATATATTTT. This sequence encodes CASSPWDSLSGNTIYF. Using reference TRBV18 and TRBJ1-3 for the parts outside the CDR3, the full variable domain is NAGVMQNPRHLVRRRGQEARLRCSPMKGHSHVYWYRQLPEEGLKFMVYLQKENIIDESGMPKERFSAEFPKEGPSILRIQQVVRGDSAAYFCASSPWDSLSGNTIYFGEGSWLTVV.

The chain is built from TRBV5-1 and TRBJ2-2; 8 bases agree with TRBD1. V was clipped by 4 bases and J by 6 bases; unmatched bases: 5. The CDR3 is 14 amino acids. Germline loops: CDR1 SGHRS, CDR2 YFSETQ. The CDR3 is CASSEGQAAGELFF. DNA of the CDR3: TGCGCCAGCAGCGAGGGACAGGCTGCCGGGGAGCTGTTTTTT.

This clone was picked up one time. This chain connects TRBV7-2 to TRBJ2-4; possibly TRBD1 for D (6 bases). Trimming took off 5 bases at V and 7 bases at J, with 12 bases between the two ends. This CDR3 region has 13 residues. Germline CDR1 reads SGHTA; CDR2 reads FQGNSA. CDR3 sequence reads: CASSPQQGNIQYF. The CDR3 nucleotides are TGTGCCAGCAGCCCACAGCAGGGGAACATTCAGTACTTC.

This chain links TRBV23-1 with TRBJ2-2; D could derive from TRBD1 or TRBD2 (6 bases each). TRBV23-1 is designated an ORF whose function remains uncertain. Trimming shortened V by 2 bases and J by 6 bases, and 16 bases separated the two germline ends. The CDR3 runs 16 residues. CDR3 in DNA: TGCGCCAGCAGTCAAACAGGGAGGAGGGATCCCGGGGAGCTGTTTTTT. Translation: CASSQTGRRDPGELFF.

V is TRBV30 and J is TRBJ2-1; possibly TRBD1 or TRBD2 for D (5 bases each). Germline lookup yields CDR1 GTSNPN and CDR2 SVGIG (reference sequence). V lost 1 base to trimming and J lost 6 bases, with 16 bases between them. CDR3 size: 15 residues. This CDR3 is CAWSGGPTGLNEQFF. CDR3 bases: TGTGCCTGGAGTGGGGGACCAACGGGCCTCAATGAGCAGTTCTTC.